This T cell receptor (beta chain) stems from a study of shared clonotypes between healthy human individuals. Study overall: A donor's plate count was three for CD4 naive and three for CD4 memory; CD8 naive had two and CD8 memory one.

Method: immunoSEQ multiplex PCR; TCRdb's copy keeps in-frame clones and lacks some. The sample holds 1.5 million to 2.5 million clones, about 95% seen once. Overall study findings and caveats: Clonotype sharing levels among donors were expected to vary with sequencing depth.

Notes on this clone: What it binds is unknown.

Positively selected for CCR7, the CD45RO-negative cells used as naive CD8 cells excluded terminally differentiated effector memory CD45RA+ cells. What was sequenced was naive CD8+ T cells sorted from blood. This sequence originates from a man aged 18 to 29 in good health.

DNA for the CDR3: TGTGCCAGCAGCTTACCCAACCACAGCAATGAGCAGTTCTTC. Its protein product is CASSLPNHSNEQFF. The V call is TRBV7-6, the J call TRBJ2-1; D is ambiguous. This CDR3 comprises 14 residues. The germline V gene has CDR1 SGHVS and CDR2 FNYEAQ. Trimming left V 2 bases short and J 6 bases short, with 11 bases between.